This TCR beta chain was obtained from a study of blood T cell repertoires in COVID-19. The wider study: COVID-19 samples from acute and convalescent phases originated in the United States, Italy and Spain. Sample material is recorded as cDNA or gDNA derived from T cells, B-cell-depleted T cells, or PBMCs.

Those enrolled, adults aged roughly 18 to 95 years, came from about two dozen US areas. Membership in each cohort depended on participant-reported clinical history. Repertoires were generated with immunoSEQ multiplex PCR, while TCRdb's copy carries only in-frame clones and drops some. The table has about 240,000 clones, approximately 84% seen once; the top ten hold approximately 3.5%. Germline CDR1 is SGHRS and CDR2 is YFSETQ. V shed 4 bases, J shed 3 bases, and the junction held 9 bases outside the gene matches. The CDR3 sequence is 15 residues long. The chain employs TRBV5-1 and TRBJ1-1, with TRBD1 matching over 7 bases. The source is a woman aged 40 to 50 with acute COVID-19. Sequenced sample: PBMCs or T cells enriched from blood (not recorded which). The CDR3 coding sequence is TGCGCCAGCAGCGGAACAGGGGCGGCGGACACTGAAGCTTTCTTT. This gives the protein CASSGTGAADTEAFF.